These 14 T cell receptor beta chains share one sample of origin, sequenced in a study of somatic mutations in cytotoxic T cells in rheumatoid arthritis. Clones were read by immunoSEQ multiplex PCR, and TCRdb kept only the in-frame ones, dropping some. This table has 15,000 or so clones, more than 65% appearing once. Sequencing input: CD8+ T cells sorted from blood. These receptors originate from an adult with rheumatoid arthritis.

This clone was picked up one time. V usage is TRBV7-6 and J usage is TRBJ2-5, with D unresolved. V lost 5 bases to trimming and J lost 5 bases, with 15 bases between them. Germline V gene data show CDR1 as SGHVS and CDR2 as FNYEAQ. This CDR3 is built from 14 residues. CDR3 in DNA: TGTGCCAGCAGCCCACGGATTGGTGGTGAGACCCAGTACTTC. Translated, it gives CASSPRIGGETQYF.

This rearrangement joins TRBV5-1 to TRBJ2-1; a possible D gene is TRBD1 (5 bases). CDR3 length equals 17 residues. V lost 3 bases and J 0 bases, leaving 16 bases between the germline ends. Germline V CDR1 and CDR2: SGHRS, YFSETQ. The CDR3 loop reads CASSSPRDTISYNEQFF. CDR3 in DNA: TGCGCCAGCAGCTCCCCCAGGGATACGATCTCCTACAATGAGCAGTTCTTC.

This clone has just a few counts. The chain couples TRBV19 to TRBJ1-5; possible D gene TRBD1, 6 bases. The CDR3 is made up of 15 amino acids. V was pared by 1 base and J by 1 base, with 8 bases between. CDR1 LNHDA and CDR2 SQIVND come from the germline V gene (reference sequence). The CDR3 region is CASSIVGASNQPQHF. The CDR3 DNA reads as TGTGCCAGTAGTATAGTGGGGGCGAGCAATCAGCCCCAGCATTTT.

This clone was found once. This chain connects TRBV4-1 to TRBJ1-1; D might be TRBD1 (6 bases). Trimming shortened V by 3 bases and J by 5 bases, and 13 bases separated the two germline ends. The germline V gene encodes CDR1 MGHRA and CDR2 YSYEKL. This CDR3 is 14 amino acids long. The CDR3 region is CASSQPDSRTEAFF. The CDR3 nucleotides read TGCGCCAGCAGCCAGCCGGACAGTCGGACTGAAGCTTTCTTT.

The gene calls are TRBV9 and TRBJ2-3; no clear D. There are 13 residues in the CDR3. The germline V gene encodes CDR1 SGDLS and CDR2 YYNGEE. Trimming stripped 0 bases from V and 0 bases from J, with 2 bases between. The CDR3 nucleotides read TGTGCCAGCAGCGTAGTGAGCACAGATACGCAGTATTTT. Translation gives CASSVVSTDTQYF.

V is TRBV5-8 and J is TRBJ1-2; the D gene is possibly TRBD1 (6 bases). With 0 bases removed from V and 7 bases from J, the gap between germline ends came to 13 bases. The CDR3 has 14 residues. Germline loops: CDR1 SGHTS, CDR2 YDEGEE. The CDR3 bases are TGTGCCAGCAGCTTGGAGCGGGGGGCGTTTGGCTACACCTTC. It yields the protein CASSLERGAFGYTF.

The rearrangement links TRBV30 to TRBJ2-1; D possibly corresponds to TRBD1 (5 bases). V dropped 4 bases and J dropped 7 bases, with 8 bases sitting between them. Germline V lookup: CDR1 GTSNPN, CDR2 SVGIG (reference sequence). The CDR3 spans 11 residues. Here the CDR3 reads CAWTGLNEQFF. The DNA of the CDR3 is TGTGCCTGGACAGGGCTGAATGAGCAGTTCTTC.

V and J are TRBV2 and TRBJ1-1; D is possibly TRBD1 (5 bases). CDR3 length: 13 amino acids. Trimming shortened V by 7 bases and J by 7 bases, and 16 bases separated the two germline ends. Germline V gene lookup returns CDR1 SNHLY and CDR2 FYNNEI. The chain's CDR3 is CASKGDQAVEAFF. The CDR3 region has the DNA TGTGCCAGCAAAGGGGACCAGGCGGTTGAAGCTTTCTTT.

This chain joins TRBV7-6 and TRBJ1-2, with D possibly being TRBD1 (6 bases). Germline CDR1 reads SGHVS; CDR2 reads FNYEAQ. The CDR3 covers 11 residues. The V gene lost 6 bases and the J gene lost 7 bases, with 9 bases spanning the gap. CDR3 protein: CASRHRVGYTF. The DNA of the CDR3 is TGTGCCAGCAGACACAGGGTTGGCTACACCTTC.

The V call is TRBV6-5, the J call TRBJ2-1; D not resolved. The CDR3 length is 13 residues. Germline V CDR1 and CDR2: MNHEY, SVGAGI. Trimming took off 0 bases at V and 7 bases at J, with 7 bases between the two ends. CDR3 loop: CASSYSSGNEQFF. CDR3 bases: TGTGCCAGCAGTTACTCGAGTGGAAATGAGCAGTTCTTC.

A note on this clone: Other DNA sequences in this specimen translate into the identical CDR3. The CDR3 here is CASSLDNEQFF. CDR3 nucleotide sequence: TGTGCCAGCAGCTTGGATAATGAGCAGTTCTTC. The chain combines TRBV7-9 with TRBJ2-1; no firm D call. The germline V gene encodes CDR1 SEHNR and CDR2 FQNEAQ (reference sequence). V was pared by 3 bases and J by 7 bases, with 4 bases between. This CDR3 spans 11 amino acids.

By frequency in the sample, this clone is medium-sized (0.01 to 0.1%). The chain is built from TRBV5-6 and TRBJ1-1; 9 nucleotides align to TRBD1. CDR3 length equals 14 residues. V lost 4 bases to trimming and J lost 5 bases; unmatched junction nucleotides: 6. Germline V gene lookup returns CDR1 SGHDT and CDR2 YYEEEE. CDR3 nucleotides: TGTGCCAGCAGCCGGGGGACAGGGCGAACTGAAGCTTTCTTT. As protein: CASSRGTGRTEAFF.

This clone appeared once. The chain carries TRBV7-3 and TRBJ2-2; D remains unclear. The CDR3 is 13 amino acids. Germline CDR1 SGHTA, CDR2 FQGTGA. V dropped 4 bases and J dropped 0 bases, with 3 bases sitting between them. Written as DNA, the CDR3 is TGTGCCAGCAGCTCTTCGAACACCGGGGAGCTGTTTTTT. Its translation is CASSSSNTGELFF.

This clone was picked up one time. The J gene is TRBJ1-4, the V gene TRBV2, with 8 bases identical to TRBD1. The CDR3 sequence is 15 residues long. CDR1 and CDR2 (germline): SNHLY, FYNNEI. V trimming: 4 bases; J trimming: 15 bases; junction bases outside the gene matches: 16. This CDR3 is CASSGMGQGAFKLFF. The CDR3, as DNA: TGTGCCAGCAGTGGAATGGGGCAGGGGGCTTTCAAATTGTTTTTT.